This T cell receptor beta chain was identified in a study of OX40 agonist ivuxolimab in advanced cancers. Study-level information: Those treated in dose escalation had hepatocellular carcinoma, melanoma, renal cell cancer or head and neck cancer.

The sample holds a few counts of this clone. Sequencing was performed with immunoSEQ multiplex PCR; in TCRdb, only in-frame clones are kept and a portion is missing. The sample includes around 46,000 clones, 82% of them seen just once. The CDR3 contains 17 residues. V was trimmed by 0 bases and J by 3 bases, leaving 16 bases between them. CDR1 SGHKS and CDR2 YYEKEE come from the germline V gene (reference sequence). V usage is TRBV5-5 and J usage is TRBJ2-1; D unresolved. The sample in question was CD4+ or CD8+ T cells sorted from blood, obtained in a trial of the OX40 agonist ivuxolimab. This clonotype originated in an adult with an advanced solid tumor such as melanoma, head and neck, liver or kidney cancer. CDR3 protein: CASSLGWAPNYYNEQFF. DNA for the CDR3: TGTGCCAGCAGCTTGGGCTGGGCCCCAAATTACTACAATGAGCAGTTCTTC.